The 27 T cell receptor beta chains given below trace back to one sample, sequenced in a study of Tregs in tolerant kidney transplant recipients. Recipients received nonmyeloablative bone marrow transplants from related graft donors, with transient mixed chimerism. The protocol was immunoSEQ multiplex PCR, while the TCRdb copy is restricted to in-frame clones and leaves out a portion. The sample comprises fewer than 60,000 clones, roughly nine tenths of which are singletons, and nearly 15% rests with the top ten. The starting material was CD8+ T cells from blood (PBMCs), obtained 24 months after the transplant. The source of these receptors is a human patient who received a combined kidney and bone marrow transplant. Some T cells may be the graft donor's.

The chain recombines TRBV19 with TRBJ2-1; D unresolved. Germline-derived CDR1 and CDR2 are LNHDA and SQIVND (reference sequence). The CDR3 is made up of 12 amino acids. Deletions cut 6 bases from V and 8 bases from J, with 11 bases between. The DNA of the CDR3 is TGTGCCAGTAGCCCCCCCCGCGATGAGCAGTTCTTC. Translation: CASSPPRDEQFF.

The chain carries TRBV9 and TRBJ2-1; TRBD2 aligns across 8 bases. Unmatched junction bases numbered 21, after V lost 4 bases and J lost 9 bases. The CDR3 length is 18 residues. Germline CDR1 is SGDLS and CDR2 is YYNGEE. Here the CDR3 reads CASSPGEPLAEVLSEQFF. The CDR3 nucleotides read TGTGCCAGCAGCCCCGGGGAGCCACTAGCGGAGGTCTTAAGTGAGCAGTTCTTC.

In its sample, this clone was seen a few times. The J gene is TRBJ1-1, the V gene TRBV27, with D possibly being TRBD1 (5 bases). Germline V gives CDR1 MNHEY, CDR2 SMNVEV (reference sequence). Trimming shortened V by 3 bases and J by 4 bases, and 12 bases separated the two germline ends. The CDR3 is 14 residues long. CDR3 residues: CASSFLMGGTEAFF. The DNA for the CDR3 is TGTGCCAGCAGTTTCCTGATGGGGGGCACTGAAGCTTTCTTT.

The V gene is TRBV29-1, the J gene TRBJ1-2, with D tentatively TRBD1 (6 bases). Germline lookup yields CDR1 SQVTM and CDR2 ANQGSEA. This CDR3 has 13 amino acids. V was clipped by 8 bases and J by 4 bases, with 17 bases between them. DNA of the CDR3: TGCAGCATTAGAGGTGGGGGCGGCTATGGCTACACCTTC. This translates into CSIRGGGGYGYTF. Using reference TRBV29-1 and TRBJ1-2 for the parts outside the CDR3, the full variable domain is SAVISQKPSRDICQRGTSLTIQCQVDSQVTMMFWYRQQPGQSLTLIATANQGSEATYESGFVIDKFPISRPNLTFSTLTVSNMSPEDSSIYLCSIRGGGGYGYTFGSGTRLTVV.

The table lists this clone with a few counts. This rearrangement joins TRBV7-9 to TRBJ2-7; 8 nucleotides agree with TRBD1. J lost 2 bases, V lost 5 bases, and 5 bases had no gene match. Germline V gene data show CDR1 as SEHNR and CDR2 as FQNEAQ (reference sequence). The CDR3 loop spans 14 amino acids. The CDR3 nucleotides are TGTGCCAGCAGCCCACAGGGACAGGCCTACGAGCAGTACTTC. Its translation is CASSPQGQAYEQYF.

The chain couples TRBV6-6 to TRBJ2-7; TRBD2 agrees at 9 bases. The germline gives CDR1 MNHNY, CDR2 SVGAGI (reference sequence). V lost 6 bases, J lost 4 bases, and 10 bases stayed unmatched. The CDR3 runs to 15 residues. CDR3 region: CASSSGTSSYYEQYF. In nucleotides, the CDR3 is TGTGCCAGCAGCTCCGGGACTAGCTCATATTACGAGCAGTACTTC.

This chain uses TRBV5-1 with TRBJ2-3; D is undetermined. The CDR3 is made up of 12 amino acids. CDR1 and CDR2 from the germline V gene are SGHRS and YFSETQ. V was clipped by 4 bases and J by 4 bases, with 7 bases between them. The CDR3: CASSPNSDTQYF. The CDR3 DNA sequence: TGCGCCAGCAGCCCTAACTCAGATACGCAGTATTTT.

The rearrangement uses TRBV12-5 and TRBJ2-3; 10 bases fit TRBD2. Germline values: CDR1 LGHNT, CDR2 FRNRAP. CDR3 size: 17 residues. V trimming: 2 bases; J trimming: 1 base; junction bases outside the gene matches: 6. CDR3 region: CASGLTSGTSGTDTQYF. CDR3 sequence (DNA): TGTGCTAGTGGTTTGACATCCGGGACTAGCGGCACAGATACGCAGTATTTT.

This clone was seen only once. The CDR3 region is CASSLARSNEQFF. In DNA, the CDR3 is TGTGCCAGCAGCTTAGCGAGATCTAATGAGCAGTTCTTC. The chain is built from TRBV7-8 and TRBJ2-1; no definite D call. The V end lost 0 bases, the J end lost 7 bases, and 7 bases lay between the germline ends. This CDR3 has 13 residues. Germline loops: CDR1 SGHVS, CDR2 FQNEAQ.

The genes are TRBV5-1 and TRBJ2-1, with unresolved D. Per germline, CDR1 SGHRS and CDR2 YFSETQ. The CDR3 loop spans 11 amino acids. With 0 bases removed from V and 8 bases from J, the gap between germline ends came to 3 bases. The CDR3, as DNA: TGCGCCAGCAGCTTGGACTATGAGCAGTTCTTC. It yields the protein CASSLDYEQFF.

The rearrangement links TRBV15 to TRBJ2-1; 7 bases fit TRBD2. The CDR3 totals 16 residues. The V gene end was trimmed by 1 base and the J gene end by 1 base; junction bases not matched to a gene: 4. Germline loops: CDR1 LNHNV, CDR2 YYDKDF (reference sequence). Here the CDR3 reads CATSRVASGSYNEQFF. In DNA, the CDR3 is TGTGCCACCAGCAGAGTTGCTAGCGGATCCTACAATGAGCAGTTCTTC.

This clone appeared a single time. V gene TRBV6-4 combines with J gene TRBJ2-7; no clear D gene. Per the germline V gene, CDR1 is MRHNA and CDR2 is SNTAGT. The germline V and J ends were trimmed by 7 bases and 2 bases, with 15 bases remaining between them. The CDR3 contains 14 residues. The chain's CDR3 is CASILSNGAYEQYF. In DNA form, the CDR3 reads TGTGCCAGCATCCTAAGTAACGGAGCCTACGAGCAGTACTTC.

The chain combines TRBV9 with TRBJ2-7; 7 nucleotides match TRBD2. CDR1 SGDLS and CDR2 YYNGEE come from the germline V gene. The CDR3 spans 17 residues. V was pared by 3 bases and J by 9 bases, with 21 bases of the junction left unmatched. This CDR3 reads CASSASIRLAALSGQYF. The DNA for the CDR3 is TGTGCCAGCAGCGCGTCGATAAGGCTAGCGGCCCTGTCAGGGCAGTACTTC.

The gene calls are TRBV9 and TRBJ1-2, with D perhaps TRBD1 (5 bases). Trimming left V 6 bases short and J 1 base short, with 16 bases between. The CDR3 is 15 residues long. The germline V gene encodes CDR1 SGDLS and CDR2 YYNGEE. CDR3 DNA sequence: TGTGCCAGCACCATTGGTGGGGGGGTTAACTATGGCTACACCTTC. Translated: CASTIGGGVNYGYTF.

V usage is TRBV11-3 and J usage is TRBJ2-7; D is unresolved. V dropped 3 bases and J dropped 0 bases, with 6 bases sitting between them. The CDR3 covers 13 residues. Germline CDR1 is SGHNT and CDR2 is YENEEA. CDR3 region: CASSFRLSYEQYF. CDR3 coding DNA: TGTGCCAGCAGCTTTCGTCTCTCCTACGAGCAGTACTTC.

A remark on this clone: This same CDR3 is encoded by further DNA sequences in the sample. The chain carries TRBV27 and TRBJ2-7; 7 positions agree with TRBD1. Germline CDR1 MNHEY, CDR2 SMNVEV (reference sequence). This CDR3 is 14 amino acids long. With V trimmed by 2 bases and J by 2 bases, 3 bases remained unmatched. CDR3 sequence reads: CASSLGQGAYEQYF. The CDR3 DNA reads TGTGCCAGCAGTTTAGGGCAGGGGGCCTACGAGCAGTACTTC.

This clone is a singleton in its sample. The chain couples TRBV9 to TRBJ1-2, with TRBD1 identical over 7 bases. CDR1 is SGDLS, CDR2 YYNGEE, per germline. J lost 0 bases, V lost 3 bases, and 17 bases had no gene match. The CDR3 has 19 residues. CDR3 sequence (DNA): TGTGCCAGCAGCGCACAGACCATACCGGGACAGAGTACTAACTATGGCTACACCTTC. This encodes CASSAQTIPGQSTNYGYTF.

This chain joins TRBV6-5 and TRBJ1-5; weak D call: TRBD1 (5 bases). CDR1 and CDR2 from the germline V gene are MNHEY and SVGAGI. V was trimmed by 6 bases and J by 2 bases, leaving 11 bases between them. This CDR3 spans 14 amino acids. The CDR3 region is CASSVGQGNQPQHF. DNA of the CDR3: TGTGCCAGCAGCGTAGGACAAGGCAATCAGCCCCAGCATTTT.

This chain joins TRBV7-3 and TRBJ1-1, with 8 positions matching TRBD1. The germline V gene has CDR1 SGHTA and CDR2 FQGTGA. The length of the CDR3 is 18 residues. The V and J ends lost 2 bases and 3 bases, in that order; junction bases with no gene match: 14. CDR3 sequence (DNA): TGTGCCAGCAGCTTACGCCCCGGACAGGGAGGTGGTTACACTGAAGCTTTCTTT. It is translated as CASSLRPGQGGGYTEAFF.

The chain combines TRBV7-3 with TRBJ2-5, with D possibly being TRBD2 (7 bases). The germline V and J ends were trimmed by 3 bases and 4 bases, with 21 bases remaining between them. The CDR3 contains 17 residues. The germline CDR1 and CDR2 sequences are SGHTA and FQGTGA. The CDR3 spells CASSLKAYIGGGETQYF. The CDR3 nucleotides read TGTGCCAGCAGCTTGAAAGCTTATATAGGGGGGGGAGAGACCCAGTACTTC.

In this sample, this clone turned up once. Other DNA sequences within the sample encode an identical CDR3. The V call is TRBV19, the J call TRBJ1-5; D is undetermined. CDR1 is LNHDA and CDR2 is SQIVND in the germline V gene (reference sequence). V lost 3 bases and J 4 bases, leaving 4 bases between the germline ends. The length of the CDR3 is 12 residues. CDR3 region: CASSIGNQPQHF. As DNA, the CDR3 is TGTGCCAGTAGTATCGGGAATCAGCCCCAGCATTTT.

The CDR3 here is CASSTRGGGYEQYF. Written as DNA, the CDR3 is TGTGCCAGCAGTACGAGAGGGGGCGGTTACGAGCAGTACTTC. The J gene is TRBJ2-5, the V gene TRBV27, with 7 nucleotides matching TRBD1. The DNA matches TRBJ2-7 better at its end, which makes the J call doubtful. CDR1 MNHEY and CDR2 SMNVEV come from the germline V gene (reference sequence). The CDR3 runs 14 residues.

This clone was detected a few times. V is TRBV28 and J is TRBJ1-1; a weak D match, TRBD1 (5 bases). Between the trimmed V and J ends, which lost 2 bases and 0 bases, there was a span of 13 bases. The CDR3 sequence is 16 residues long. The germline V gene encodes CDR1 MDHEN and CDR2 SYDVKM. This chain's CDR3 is CASSLPQGKMNTEAFF. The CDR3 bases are TGTGCCAGCAGTTTACCCCAGGGAAAGATGAACACTGAAGCTTTCTTT.

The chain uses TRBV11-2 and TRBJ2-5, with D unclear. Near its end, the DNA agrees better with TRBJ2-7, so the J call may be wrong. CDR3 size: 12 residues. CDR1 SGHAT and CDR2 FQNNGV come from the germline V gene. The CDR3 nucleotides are TGTGCCAGCAGCTTAGGAACAGTCGAGCAGTACTTC. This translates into CASSLGTVEQYF.

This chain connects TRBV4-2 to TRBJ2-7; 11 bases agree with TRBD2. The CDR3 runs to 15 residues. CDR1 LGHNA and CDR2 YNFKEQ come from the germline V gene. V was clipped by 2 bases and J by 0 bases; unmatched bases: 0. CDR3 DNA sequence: TGTGCCAGCAGCCAACTAGCGGGGGGCTCCTACGAGCAGTACTTC. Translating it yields CASSQLAGGSYEQYF.

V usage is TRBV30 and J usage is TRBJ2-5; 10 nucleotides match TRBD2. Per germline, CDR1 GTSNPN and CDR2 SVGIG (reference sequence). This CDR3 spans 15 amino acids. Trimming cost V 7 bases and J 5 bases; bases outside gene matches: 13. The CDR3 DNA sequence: TGTGCCTCTAATCAAGCGGGAGGGTCGGGGGAGACCCAGTACTTC. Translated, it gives CASNQAGGSGETQYF. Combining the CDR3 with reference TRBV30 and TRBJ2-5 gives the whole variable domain SQTIHQWPATLVQPVGSPLSLECTVEGTSNPNLYWYRQAAGRGLQLLFYSVGIGQISSEVPQNLSASRPQDRQFILSSKKLLLSDSGFYLCASNQAGGSGETQYFGPGTRLLVL.

The CDR3 nucleotides are TGTGCCAGTAGTATCGGACTCGAGCAGTACTTC. Amino acids: CASSIGLEQYF. The rearrangement links TRBV19 to TRBJ2-7; tentatively, D is TRBD2 (5 bases). This CDR3 has 11 amino acids. Trimming stripped 3 bases from V and 6 bases from J, with 6 bases between. In germline, CDR1 is LNHDA, CDR2 SQIVND (reference sequence). The full variable domain, its missing parts supplied by reference TRBV19 and TRBJ2-7, is DGGITQSPKYLFRKEGQNVTLSCEQNLNHDAMYWYRQDPGQGLRLIYYSQIVNDFQKGDIAEGYSVSREKKESFPLTVTSAQKNPTAFYLCASSIGLEQYFGPGTRLTVT.